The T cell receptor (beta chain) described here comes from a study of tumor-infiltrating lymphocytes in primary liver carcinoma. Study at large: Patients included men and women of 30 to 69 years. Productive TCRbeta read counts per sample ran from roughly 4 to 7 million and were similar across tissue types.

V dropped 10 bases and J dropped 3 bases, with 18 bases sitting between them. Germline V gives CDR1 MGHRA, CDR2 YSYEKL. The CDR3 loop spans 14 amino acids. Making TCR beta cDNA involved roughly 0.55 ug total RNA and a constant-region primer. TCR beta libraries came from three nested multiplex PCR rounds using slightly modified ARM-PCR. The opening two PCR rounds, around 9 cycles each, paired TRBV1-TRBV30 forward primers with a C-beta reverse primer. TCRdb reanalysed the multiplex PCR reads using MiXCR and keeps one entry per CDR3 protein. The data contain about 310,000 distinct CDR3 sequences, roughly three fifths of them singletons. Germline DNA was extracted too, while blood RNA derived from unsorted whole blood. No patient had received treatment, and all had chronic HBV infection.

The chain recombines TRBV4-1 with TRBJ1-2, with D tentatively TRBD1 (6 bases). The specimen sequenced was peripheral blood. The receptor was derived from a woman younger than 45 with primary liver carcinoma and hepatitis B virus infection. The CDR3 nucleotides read TGCGCCATCAGTTTTGGAGGGGGAGACTATGGCTACACCTTC. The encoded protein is CAISFGGGDYGYTF.